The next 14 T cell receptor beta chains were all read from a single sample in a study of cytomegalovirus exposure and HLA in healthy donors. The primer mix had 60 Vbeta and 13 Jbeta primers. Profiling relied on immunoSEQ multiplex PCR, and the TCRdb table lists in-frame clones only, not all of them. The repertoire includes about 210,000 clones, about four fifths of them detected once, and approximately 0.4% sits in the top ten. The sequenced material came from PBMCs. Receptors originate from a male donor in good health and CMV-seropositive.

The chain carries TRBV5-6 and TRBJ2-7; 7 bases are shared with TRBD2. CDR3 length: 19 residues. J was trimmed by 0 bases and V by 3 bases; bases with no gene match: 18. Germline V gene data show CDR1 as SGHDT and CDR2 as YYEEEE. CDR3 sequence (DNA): TGTGCCAGCAGCTCACAGTGGGGTAAGGTGGGAGGGAGCTCCTACGAGCAGTACTTC. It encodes CASSSQWGKVGGSSYEQYF.

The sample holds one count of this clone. CDR3 DNA sequence: TGTGCCAGCAGCATTCATAGCGGGGGGAGCTCCTACAATGAGCAGTTCTTC. Translation gives CASSIHSGGSSYNEQFF. This chain connects TRBV11-3 to TRBJ2-1; TRBD2 matches at 10 bases. The ends lost 5 bases at V and 0 bases at J; junction bases unmatched: 7. Germline CDR1 and CDR2: SGHNT and YENEEA. The CDR3 is 17 amino acids. Filled out from reference TRBV11-3 and TRBJ2-1, the complete variable domain reads EAGVVQSPRYKIIEKKQPVAFWCNPISGHNTLYWYLQNLGQGPELLIRYENEEAVDDSQLPKDRFSAERLKGVDSTLKIQPAELGDSAVYLCASSIHSGGSSYNEQFFGPGTRLTVL.

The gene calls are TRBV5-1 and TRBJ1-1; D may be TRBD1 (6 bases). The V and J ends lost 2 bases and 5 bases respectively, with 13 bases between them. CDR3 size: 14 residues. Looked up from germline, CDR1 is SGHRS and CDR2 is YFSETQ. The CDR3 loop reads CASSLTGWGTEAFF. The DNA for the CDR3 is TGCGCCAGCAGCTTAACAGGGTGGGGGACTGAAGCTTTCTTT.

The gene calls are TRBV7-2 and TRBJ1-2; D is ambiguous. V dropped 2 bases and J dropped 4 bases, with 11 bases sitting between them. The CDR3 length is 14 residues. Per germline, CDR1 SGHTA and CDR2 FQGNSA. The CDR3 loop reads CASSLSGGSYGYTF. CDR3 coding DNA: TGTGCCAGCAGCTTATCAGGTGGATCCTATGGCTACACCTTC.

The DNA for the CDR3 is TGTGCCAGCAGGGAAAACAGGGGGCCTAACTATGGCTACACCTTC. Encoded protein: CASRENRGPNYGYTF. This chain uses TRBV2 with TRBJ1-2; TRBD1 matches at 9 bases. This CDR3 has 15 residues. Germline assignment: CDR1 SNHLY and CDR2 FYNNEI. Trimming took 6 bases from V and 0 from J; bases not matched to a gene: 5.

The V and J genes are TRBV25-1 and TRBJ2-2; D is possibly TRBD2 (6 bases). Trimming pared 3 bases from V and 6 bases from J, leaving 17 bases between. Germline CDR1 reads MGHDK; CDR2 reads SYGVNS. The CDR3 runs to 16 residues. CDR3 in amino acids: CASSDFSGRQPGELFF. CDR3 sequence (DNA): TGTGCCAGCAGTGATTTCAGCGGGCGGCAACCCGGGGAGCTGTTTTTT.

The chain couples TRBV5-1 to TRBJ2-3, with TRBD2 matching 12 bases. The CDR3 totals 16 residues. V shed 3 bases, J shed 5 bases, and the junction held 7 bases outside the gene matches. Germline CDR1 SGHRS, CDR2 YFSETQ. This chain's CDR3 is CASSWTSGEPLDTQYF. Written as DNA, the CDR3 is TGCGCCAGCAGCTGGACTAGCGGGGAGCCCCTAGATACGCAGTATTTT.

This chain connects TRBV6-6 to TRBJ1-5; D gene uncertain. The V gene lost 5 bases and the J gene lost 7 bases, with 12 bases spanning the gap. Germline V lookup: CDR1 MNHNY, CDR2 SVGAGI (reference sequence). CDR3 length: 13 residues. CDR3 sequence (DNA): TGTGCCAGCAGTCCCCCGGGGAACCAGCCCCAGCATTTT. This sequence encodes CASSPPGNQPQHF.

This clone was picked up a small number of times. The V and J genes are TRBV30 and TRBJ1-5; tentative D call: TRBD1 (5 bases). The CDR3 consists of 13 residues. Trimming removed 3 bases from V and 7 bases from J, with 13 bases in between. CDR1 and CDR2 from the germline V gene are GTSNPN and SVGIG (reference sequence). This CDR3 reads CAWSIRGDQPQHF. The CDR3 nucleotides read TGTGCCTGGAGCATACGGGGGGACCAGCCCCAGCATTTT.

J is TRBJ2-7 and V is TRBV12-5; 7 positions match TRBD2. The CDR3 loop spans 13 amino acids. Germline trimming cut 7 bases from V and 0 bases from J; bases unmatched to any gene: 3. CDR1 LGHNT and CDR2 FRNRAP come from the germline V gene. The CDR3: CASATGGSYEQYF. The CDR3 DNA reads TGTGCTAGTGCGACGGGGGGCTCCTACGAGCAGTACTTC.

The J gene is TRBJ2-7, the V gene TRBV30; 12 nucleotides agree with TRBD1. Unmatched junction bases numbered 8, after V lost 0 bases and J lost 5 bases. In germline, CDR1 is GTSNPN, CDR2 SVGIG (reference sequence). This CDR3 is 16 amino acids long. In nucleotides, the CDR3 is TGTGCCTGGAGTGTACTAGGGACAGGGGGCCCCCACGAGCAGTACTTC. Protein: CAWSVLGTGGPHEQYF.

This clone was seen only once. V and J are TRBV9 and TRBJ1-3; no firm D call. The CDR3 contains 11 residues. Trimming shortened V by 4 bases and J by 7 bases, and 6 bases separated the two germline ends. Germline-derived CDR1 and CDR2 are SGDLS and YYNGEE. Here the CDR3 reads CASSPGNTIYF. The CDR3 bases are TGTGCCAGCAGCCCCGGGAACACCATATATTTT.

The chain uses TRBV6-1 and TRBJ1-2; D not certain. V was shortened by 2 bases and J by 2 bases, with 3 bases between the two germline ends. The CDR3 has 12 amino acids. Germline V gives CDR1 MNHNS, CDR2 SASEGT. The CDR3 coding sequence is TGTGCCAGCAGTGAACTGAACTATGGCTACACCTTC. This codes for CASSELNYGYTF.

The CDR3 is CASSLDGQGTGELFF. The CDR3 DNA follows: TGTGCCAGCAGTTTAGACGGACAGGGGACCGGGGAGCTGTTTTTT. V is TRBV27 and J is TRBJ2-2, with 9 bases fitting TRBD1. CDR3 length: 15 amino acids. CDR1 is MNHEY and CDR2 is SMNVEV in the germline V gene (reference sequence). The J segment lost 5 bases and the V segment lost 2 bases, leaving 3 bases of the junction unmatched.